The clone carrying this T cell receptor (beta chain) showed up just a few times. Its antigen is unidentified. Germline V gene data show CDR1 as MNHEY and CDR2 as SMNVEV (reference sequence). Trimming at V came to 6 bases and at J to 0 bases, leaving 8 bases not matched to a gene. There are 15 residues in the CDR3. This sample is part of a study of cytomegalovirus exposure and HLA in healthy donors. Regarding the study as a whole: Specific recognition of CMV antigens was confirmed in vitro for three chains (all CMV-associated).

Researchers ran the PCR with 60 Vbeta and 13 Jbeta primers. Method: immunoSEQ multiplex PCR; TCRdb's copy keeps in-frame clones and lacks some. Among about 140,000 clones listed, 77% were seen once. The rearrangement links TRBV27 to TRBJ2-7; 7 bases fit TRBD1. Input material: PBMCs. The TCR originated in a male donor in good health and CMV-seronegative. In nucleotides, the CDR3 is TGTGCCAGCAGCAGAGACAGGGTCAACTCCTACGAGCAGTACTTC. The encoded protein is CASSRDRVNSYEQYF.